One T cell receptor (beta chain) is described in this entry. The target antigen is unknown. This CDR3 region has 17 residues. The V and J ends lost 0 bases and 0 bases, in that order; junction bases with no gene match: 8. Germline CDR1 reads SGDLS; CDR2 reads YYNGEE. Produced via immunoSEQ multiplex PCR; TCRdb's table is partial and in-frame only. Among about 160,000 clones, approximately 94% were seen once, and the ten largest hold about 0.31%. This sample was included in a study of OX40 agonist ivuxolimab in advanced cancers. Overall study findings and caveats: CD8+ T cells were the subset that, on average, had more expanded clones than CD4+.

Prior autoimmune disease or systemic immunosuppression barred patients. Source: CD4+ or CD8+ T cells sorted from blood, taken in a trial of the OX40 agonist ivuxolimab. This TCR was recovered from an adult with an advanced solid tumor such as melanoma, head and neck, liver or kidney cancer. The chain is built from TRBV9 and TRBJ1-1, with 7 bases lining up with TRBD1. The CDR3 is CASSVGSGQAVNTEAFF. CDR3 bases: TGTGCCAGCAGCGTAGGCTCCGGACAGGCGGTGAACACTGAAGCTTTCTTT.